Ten or more counts support the clone carrying this T cell receptor beta chain. No antigen is known for it. The sample is drawn from a study of T cell repertoires in cytomegalovirus infection. On the study more broadly: CMV infection and matching HLA type were both indicated by public TCR beta signatures.

TCRdb re-derived calls from the reads in MiXCR, one entry per CDR3 protein. The sample shows approximately 150,000 distinct CDR3 sequences, roughly 6% of them seen only once. General observations from the study: Cumulative frequency of public TCR beta families picked out carriers of CMV plus the relevant HLA. The ex vivo response was dominated by HLA-C-restricted CMV-specific TCR beta clonotypes.

The V gene's germline CDR1 is MGHRA and CDR2 YSYEKL. This CDR3 region has 14 residues. V was clipped by 4 bases and J by 5 bases, with 14 bases between them. This receptor was identified in a human donor in good health (CMV status not recorded). Some clones in this sample may be carry-over from other donors' samples. Material: PBMCs. V is TRBV4-1 and J is TRBJ1-2, with D possibly TRBD1 on 5 matching bases. The CDR3: CASSRPGTKYGYTF. The CDR3 DNA follows: TGCGCCAGCAGCCGCCCGGGGACCAAGTATGGCTACACCTTC.